One sample yielded the 21 T cell receptor beta chains listed below, sequenced in a study of spatial heterogeneity in lung cancer. Time point described: blood at routine non-recurrence follow-up after resection. MiXCR, applied by TCRdb to the 5' RACE reads, yields one record per CDR3 protein. Of 55,000 to 75,000 distinct CDR3 sequences in the sample, roughly 8.9% were seen once. Source: PBMCs, taken at follow-up. These receptors were collected from a female donor with early-stage non-small cell lung cancer.

This clonotype was seen a few times. V is TRBV19 and J is TRBJ1-2, with D unresolved. The length of the CDR3 is 13 residues. Germline assignment: CDR1 LNHDA and CDR2 SQIVND (reference sequence). V lost 0 bases and J lost 8, with 10 bases in between. The CDR3, as DNA: TGTGCCAGTAGTATAGATCCAGGAGGCGGCTACACCTTC. As protein: CASSIDPGGGYTF.

This clonotype has a count of ten or more. The genes are TRBV20-1 and TRBJ1-6; 7 positions agree with TRBD1. Losses at the gene ends were 6 bases for V and 7 bases for J; bases not matched to a gene: 9. CDR1 is DFQATT and CDR2 is SNEGSKA in the germline V gene (reference sequence). The CDR3 sequence is 14 residues long. For the CDR3, the DNA is TGCAGTGCCGCCAGGACAGGACAAAATTCACCCCTCCACTTT. Amino acids: CSAARTGQNSPLHF.

This clonotype was seen repeatedly, ten times or more. The chain uses TRBV28 and TRBJ2-7; unclear D gene. The length of the CDR3 is 12 residues. Germline assignment: CDR1 MDHEN and CDR2 SYDVKM. V was trimmed by 5 bases and J by 8 bases, leaving 13 bases between them. CDR3 sequence: CASSTNTAQQYF. As DNA, the CDR3 is TGTGCCAGCAGTACCAACACGGCACAGCAGTACTTC. Full variable domain (missing parts from reference TRBV28 and TRBJ2-7): DVKVTQSSRYLVKRTGEKVFLECVQDMDHENMFWYRQDPGLGLRLIYFSYDVKMKEKGDIPEGYSVSREKKERFSLILESASTNQTSMYLCASSTNTAQQYFGPGTRLTVT.

This clonotype has just a few counts. CDR3 sequence: CSALEGAYTEAFF. CDR3 nucleotide sequence: TGCAGCGCCCTGGAGGGGGCGTACACTGAAGCTTTCTTT. The chain couples TRBV29-1 to TRBJ1-1; 7 bases are shared with TRBD1. CDR3 size: 13 residues. The V gene's germline CDR1 is SQVTM and CDR2 ANQGSEA. The junction had 8 bases not matched to a gene; V was cut back by 7 bases and J by 3 bases.

In this sample, this clonotype turned up a few times. The CDR3 DNA follows: TGTGCCAGCATTGACTGGGCGGGAGGGACCCTCTTCCACGAGCAGTACTTC. Amino acid sequence: CASIDWAGGTLFHEQYF. The genes are TRBV6-1 and TRBJ2-7, with 9 positions matching TRBD2. The CDR3 is 17 residues long. J lost 5 bases, V lost 7 bases, and 18 bases had no gene match. Germline V gives CDR1 MNHNS, CDR2 SASEGT.

This clonotype has a count of ten or more. The CDR3 nucleotides are TGTGCCAGCAGCCCCGGGACAGGGCGGTGGAACACTGAAGCTTTCTTT. Protein sequence: CASSPGTGRWNTEAFF. This chain connects TRBV7-3 to TRBJ1-1; 9 positions match TRBD1. This CDR3 is 16 amino acids long. Trimming removed 5 bases from V and 1 base from J; junction bases left unmatched: 8. Germline-derived CDR1 and CDR2 are SGHTA and FQGTGA.

The table lists this clonotype with many counts. The J gene is TRBJ2-3, the V gene TRBV3-1; D call uncertain. CDR3 length: 13 residues. Germline CDR1 LGHDT, CDR2 YNNKEL (reference sequence). Trimming removed 4 bases from V and 13 bases from J, with 18 bases in between. For the CDR3, the DNA is TGTGCCAGCAGCCGAAATCCGGGCCACCGCGAGTATTTT. Its protein is CASSRNPGHREYF.

In its sample, this clonotype was seen many times. This chain connects TRBV27 to TRBJ2-3; tentative D call: TRBD1 (6 bases). Trimming removed 4 bases from V and 4 bases from J, with 9 bases in between. The CDR3 has 13 residues. CDR1 MNHEY and CDR2 SMNVEV come from the germline V gene (reference sequence). Here the CDR3 DNA reads TGTGCCAGCAGTTGGAGGACAGCAGATACGCAGTATTTT. It is translated as CASSWRTADTQYF.

This clonotype was recorded at least ten times. The V and J genes are TRBV6-1 and TRBJ2-3; 7 positions agree with TRBD1. Looked up from germline, CDR1 is MNHNS and CDR2 is SASEGT. The trim removed 6 bases at V and 4 bases at J, leaving 10 bases unmatched. The CDR3 spans 15 residues. This CDR3 is CASRHPGQPADTQYF. DNA for the CDR3: TGTGCCAGCAGGCACCCGGGACAGCCGGCAGATACGCAGTATTTT.

This clonotype appeared many times. V and J are TRBV12-3 or TRBV12-4 and TRBJ2-3; D perhaps matches TRBD2 (6 bases). V was clipped by 5 bases and J by 4 bases, with 16 bases between them. This CDR3 is built from 15 residues. The CDR3 coding sequence is TGTGCCAGCAGTGACGGGAGTCGCTTCTCAGATACGCAGTATTTT. Translated: CASSDGSRFSDTQYF.

The V call is TRBV6-6, the J call TRBJ2-7; 8 bases match TRBD1. V shed 6 bases, J shed 7 bases, and the junction held 14 bases outside the gene matches. CDR1 MNHNY and CDR2 SVGAGI come from the germline V gene (reference sequence). This CDR3 spans 15 amino acids. DNA of the CDR3: TGTGCCAGCAGCGCGCTGAGGACAGGGCAAATAGAGCAGTACTTC. It encodes CASSALRTGQIEQYF.

This clonotype has only a few counts. A junction end diverges from the germline sequence, so it may reflect a read error. This sequence joins TRBV7-2 and TRBJ2-5; no reliable D call. This CDR3 has 14 amino acids. Per the germline V gene, CDR1 is SGHTA and CDR2 is FQGNSA. The CDR3 DNA reads TGTGCCAGCAGTTGGACCAGGTACCAAGAGACCCAGCACTTC. Its protein is CASSWTRYQETQHF. The full variable domain, rest sourced from reference TRBV7-2 and TRBJ2-5, is GAGVSQSPSNKVTEKGKDVELRCDPISGHTALYWYRQSLGQGLEFLIYFQGNSAPDKSGLPSDRFSAERTGGSVSTLTIQRTQQEDSAVYLCASSWTRYQETQHFGPGTRLLVL.

This clonotype occurred many times. A junction boundary mismatches the germline segment, possibly from a read error. V is TRBV20-1 and J is TRBJ2-2; 12 bases are a match to TRBD2. Germline values: CDR1 DFQATT, CDR2 SNEGSKA (reference sequence). The CDR3 is 12 residues long. The CDR3 sequence: CSTSGRTGELFF. The CDR3 bases are TGCAGTACTAGCGGGAGGACCGGGGAGCTGTTTTTT.

This clonotype was seen repeatedly, ten times or more. The chain links TRBV11-2 to TRBJ2-5; D uncertain. The V and J ends lost 5 bases and 4 bases respectively, with 8 bases between them. The length of the CDR3 is 12 residues. Germline lookup yields CDR1 SGHAT and CDR2 FQNNGV. The CDR3 region has the DNA TGTGCCAGCAGCCGTGGGCCAGAGACCCAGTACTTC. This sequence encodes CASSRGPETQYF. The variable domain in full, completed from reference TRBV11-2 and TRBJ2-5, reads EAGVAQSPRYKIIEKRQSVAFWCNPISGHATLYWYQQILGQGPKLLIQFQNNGVVDDSQLPKDRFSAERLKGVDSTLKIQPAKLEDSAVYLCASSRGPETQYFGPGTRLLVL.

This clonotype was counted ten times or more. This chain uses TRBV7-8 with TRBJ2-2; 11 bases are a match to TRBD1. CDR3 size: 17 residues. Germline V gene lookup returns CDR1 SGHVS and CDR2 FQNEAQ. Trimming removed 1 base from V and 4 bases from J; junction bases left unmatched: 5. CDR3 sequence: CASSLVFGTGGTGELFF. The CDR3 DNA sequence: TGTGCCAGCAGCTTAGTATTTGGGACAGGGGGCACCGGGGAGCTGTTTTTT.

This clonotype was recorded a few times. The V gene is TRBV6-1, the J gene TRBJ2-1, with D possibly matching TRBD2 (6 bases). This CDR3 has 17 residues. Trimming shortened V by 5 bases and J by 5 bases, and 22 bases separated the two germline ends. Germline CDR1 MNHNS, CDR2 SASEGT. The CDR3 nucleotides are TGTGCCAGCAGTCTCCGGTCGGCGGGACCAAGGAACAATGAGCAGTTCTTC. It translates to CASSLRSAGPRNNEQFF.

The sample holds a few counts of this clonotype. This chain connects TRBV11-1 to TRBJ2-5, with D maybe TRBD1 (5 bases). Per the germline V gene, CDR1 is SGHAT and CDR2 is FQDESV (reference sequence). Trimming cost V 5 bases and J 3 bases, with 13 bases left between them. CDR3 length: 14 amino acids. Here the CDR3 DNA reads TGTGCCAGCAGCCGCGCGACAGCCAAAGAGACCCAGTACTTC. Encoded protein: CASSRATAKETQYF. The whole variable domain, filled in from reference TRBV11-1 and TRBJ2-5, reads EAEVAQSPRYKITEKSQAVAFWCDPISGHATLYWYRQILGQGPELLVQFQDESVVDDSQLPKDRFSAERLKGVDSTLKIQPAELGDSAMYLCASSRATAKETQYFGPGTRLLVL.

This clonotype was detected many times. The genes are TRBV7-9 and TRBJ2-1; the match to TRBD2 covers 10 bases. The CDR3 contains 16 residues. The junction had 6 bases not matched to a gene; V was cut back by 5 bases and J by 2 bases. Germline V gene data show CDR1 as SEHNR and CDR2 as FQNEAQ (reference sequence). CDR3 sequence reads: CASSPWTSGTYNEQFF. The CDR3, as DNA: TGTGCCAGCAGCCCCTGGACTAGCGGAACCTACAATGAGCAGTTCTTC. The entire variable domain, with the rest obtained from reference TRBV7-9 and TRBJ2-1, is as follows: DTGVSQNPRHKITKRGQNVTFRCDPISEHNRLYWYRQTLGQGPEFLTYFQNEAQLEKSRLLSDRFSAERPKGSFSTLEIQRTEQGDSAMYLCASSPWTSGTYNEQFFGPGTRLTVL.

This clonotype occurred many times. This chain connects TRBV5-1 to TRBJ2-5, with D unclear. The CDR3 has 15 amino acids. From germline, CDR1 is SGHRS and CDR2 YFSETQ. Trimming removed 3 bases from V and 4 bases from J, with 16 bases in between. The CDR3 coding sequence is TGCGCCAGCAGCTGGATTCAGGTTACAACAGAGACCCAGTACTTC. Encoded protein: CASSWIQVTTETQYF.

V is TRBV5-6 and J is TRBJ1-1; possible D gene TRBD1, 5 bases. From germline, CDR1 is SGHDT and CDR2 YYEEEE. Deletions cut 6 bases from V and 11 bases from J, with 17 bases between. This CDR3 is built from 12 residues. The CDR3 reads CASTRLGEYAFF. The CDR3 bases are TGTGCCAGCACGAGGCTAGGGGAATACGCTTTCTTT. Complete variable domain (other parts from reference TRBV5-6 and TRBJ1-1): DAGVTQSPTHLIKTRGQQVTLRCSPKSGHDTVSWYQQALGQGPQFIFQYYEEEERQRGNFPDRFSGHQFPNYSSELNVNALLLGDSALYLCASTRLGEYAFFGQGTRLTVV.

This clonotype has a count of ten or more. The chain is built from TRBV2 and TRBJ1-2; D ambiguous. Germline CDR1 and CDR2: SNHLY and FYNNEI. The CDR3 length is 16 residues. Trimming took off 2 bases at V and 4 bases at J, with 17 bases between the two ends. The CDR3: CASSENSRPSLYGYTF. CDR3 coding DNA: TGTGCCAGCAGTGAAAACAGTCGGCCAAGTCTCTATGGCTACACCTTC.